The sequence of this T cell receptor (beta chain) was determined in a study of immune cell composition in non-small cell lung cancer. Germline V lookup: CDR1 KGHSH, CDR2 LQKENI. This CDR3 is 14 amino acids long. V dropped 3 bases and J dropped 4 bases, with 12 bases sitting between them. Overall study results and limits: Smoking pack-years did not significantly correlate with tumour TCR-beta clonality. Tumour-associated clones >0.5% occurred in roughly 30% of adenocarcinomas, roughly 80% of squamous. Squamous lung tumours showed higher top 10 clone scores and clonality than adenocarcinomas.

A remark on this clone: Its target is not known.

Template was genomic DNA from frozen, unsorted single-cell suspensions. TCRdb's copy holds only in-frame clones and misses some; the assay was immunoSEQ multiplex PCR. The sample carries roughly 6,600 clones, under 75% recorded once. Sequenced input: lung tumor tissue. This clonotype was obtained from a human donor with non-small cell lung cancer. The chain uses TRBV18 and TRBJ1-1; D is possibly TRBD1 (5 bases). The CDR3 nucleotides read TGTGCCAGCTCACCTTCGGGGGGTGTCACTGAAGCTTTCTTT. Its translation: CASSPSGGVTEAFF.